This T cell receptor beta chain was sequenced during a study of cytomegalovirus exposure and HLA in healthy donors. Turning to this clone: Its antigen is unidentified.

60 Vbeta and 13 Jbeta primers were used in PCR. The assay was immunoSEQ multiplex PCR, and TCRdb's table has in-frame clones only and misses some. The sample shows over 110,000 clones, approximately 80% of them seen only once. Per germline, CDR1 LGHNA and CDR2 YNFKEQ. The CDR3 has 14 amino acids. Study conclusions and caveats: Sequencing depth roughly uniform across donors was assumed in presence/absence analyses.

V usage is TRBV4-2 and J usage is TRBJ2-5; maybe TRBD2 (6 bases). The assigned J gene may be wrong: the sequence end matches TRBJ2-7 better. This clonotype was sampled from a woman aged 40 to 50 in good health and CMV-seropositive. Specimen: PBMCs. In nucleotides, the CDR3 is TGTGCCAGCAGCCAAGTAGGGAGGTCCTACGAGCAGTACTTC. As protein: CASSQVGRSYEQYF.